This TCR beta chain is drawn from a study of cytomegalovirus exposure and HLA in healthy donors (dated by TCRdb to the late 2010s). The study in broad terms: According to a later analysis, one platform produced both the roughly 120 validation repertoires and the roughly 650 repertoires of the first cohort. The aim of the study was to test whether cataloging public T cell receptors could identify signatures of past pathogen exposure. A separate validation cohort of roughly 130 different subjects was used in addition to the roughly 700-subject first cohort. To predict cytomegalovirus infection status, the study combined high-throughput TCR immunosequencing, statistical association of individual TCRs with disease status, and machine learning. What the research found in general, with its limitations: The study listed 164 TCR beta chains as associated with cytomegalovirus. According to the authors, the approach could potentially be generalized to other disease states and immunological phenotypes. Most TCR sequences were observed very rarely across donors, whereas some public TCRs were present in many individuals. Cytomegalovirus status was reported to be diagnosed by the classifier with high specificity and sensitivity in both the original and validation cohorts. All 120 or so repertoires were used to score co-occurrence in the validation cohort in a later analysis, because that analysis had no HLA typing for the cohort. Three of the identified cytomegalovirus-associated TCR beta chains were confirmed in vitro to be specific for cytomegalovirus antigens. Of the cluster scores, 90% to 95% were above 0 in a later analysis, which found that TCRs clustered in the first cohort also tended to co-occur in the 130 or so validation repertoires.

Details on this clone: Its antigen remains unidentified. No quality values exist for individual bases; no much larger clone is one base distant.

Libraries were made using the immunoSEQ multiplex PCR assay. The source study handled its data this way. To diagnose cytomegalovirus status from the catalog of TCR beta chain sequences, a statistical classification framework was built. The clones in this table, taken by TCRdb from immuneACCESS, are in-frame only. Not every clone is retained; where verified, under half of the shortfall comes from an unresolved V gene, and the cause of the rest is unknown. The V and J calls and the clone size are those of that table, but D and trimming were determined from the DNA. The sample contains about 130,000 clones, 75% to 90% of them found a single time. The top ten constitute around 6% of the sample. The donors belonged to the validation cohort of about 110 subjects, which was separate from the roughly 670-subject first cohort. The CDR3, cysteine through phenylalanine, is 17 amino acids long. The DNA shown is the 51-base CDR3, in frame from base 1. As encoded in the germline V gene, CDR1 is SQVTM while CDR2 is ANQGSEA. Trimming takes 5 bases from V and 1 base from J, and the germline ends sit 21 bases apart.

This clonotype originated in a woman in her twenties or thirties in good health and CMV-seropositive. Sequenced sample: PBMCs. The sequence joins TRBV29-1 to TRBJ2-1; TRBD2 could be the D gene, as 5 bases match. DNA sequence: TGCAGCGTTCGAGGCGGGTTGAAAGTAGGGTCCTACAATGAGCAGTTCTTC. Translated, it gives CSVRGGLKVGSYNEQFF.